What follows are 3 T cell receptor beta chains derived from one specimen sequenced in a study of T cells in Graves' hyperthyroidism and ophthalmopathy. Amplification yielded TCR beta CDR3 regions, with RNA transcripts as the source. In the first-round RT-PCR of the TCR CDR3, the HTBI primer set was used. TCRdb reprocessed the multiplex PCR reads via MiXCR and lists one record per CDR3 protein. The profile covers roughly 630,000 distinct CDR3 sequences, with roughly 14% appearing a single time and approximately 7% taken by the ten largest. Specimen: blood. Every receptor here comes from a woman in her 30s with Graves' hyperthyroidism.

This clonotype was recorded at least ten times. The rearrangement uses TRBV12-3 or TRBV12-4 and TRBJ1-2; TRBD1 matches at 8 bases. V lost 7 bases, J lost 5 bases, and 6 bases stayed unmatched. This CDR3 is built from 13 residues. The CDR3, as DNA: TGTGCCAGCATCCCCGGGACAGGATATGGCTACACCTTC. It specifies CASIPGTGYGYTF.

This clonotype was counted many times. As DNA, the CDR3 is TGTGCCTGGAGTGTATTCCCGAACACTGAAGCTTTCTTT. The encoded protein is CAWSVFPNTEAFF. The chain links TRBV30 to TRBJ1-1; D gene unclear. Looked up from germline, CDR1 is GTSNPN and CDR2 is SVGIG (reference sequence). Trimming cost V 0 bases and J 1 base, with 6 bases left between them. The CDR3 is 13 amino acids.

In this sample, this clonotype turned up a few times. V gene TRBV6-1 combines with J gene TRBJ1-1; a possible D gene is TRBD1 (5 bases). CDR1 is MNHNS and CDR2 is SASEGT in the germline V gene. This CDR3 spans 15 amino acids. Trimming took 6 bases from V and 4 from J, leaving 18 bases between them. CDR3 region: CASSYLRAGGTEAFF. CDR3 nucleotide sequence: TGTGCCAGCAGCTATCTCAGGGCTGGGGGCACTGAAGCTTTCTTT.